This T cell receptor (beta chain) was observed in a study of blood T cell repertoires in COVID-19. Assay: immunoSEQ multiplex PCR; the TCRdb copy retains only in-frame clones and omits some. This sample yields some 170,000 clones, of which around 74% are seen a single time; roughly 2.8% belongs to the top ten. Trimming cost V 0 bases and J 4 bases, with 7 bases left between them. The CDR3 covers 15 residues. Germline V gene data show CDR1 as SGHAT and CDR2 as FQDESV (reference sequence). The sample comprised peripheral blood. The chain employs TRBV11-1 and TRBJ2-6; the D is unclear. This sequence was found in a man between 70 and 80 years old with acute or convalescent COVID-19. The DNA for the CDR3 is TGTGCCAGCAGCTTAGCAGAACACGGGGCCAACGTCCTGACTTTC. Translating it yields CASSLAEHGANVLTF.